The entry that follows covers one T cell receptor beta chain sequence. This clonotype was observed at least ten times. The clone's antigen remains unknown. The record has no base qualities; no much larger clone is one base away. Library generation was performed with PCR. TCRdb names Illumina HiSeq 2500 as the instrument used. TCR libraries were prepared with molecular barcoding, using unique molecular identifiers to normalize TCRbeta repertoire quantification. The public reads were reanalyzed by TCRdb: fastp trimming at Q25, MiXCR alignment, in-frame beta chains only. When rows share a CDR3 protein, they turn into one entry using the most common DNA and genes. The sample table lists about 290,000 distinct CDR3 sequences, just over 7.5% of them with a count of one. Jointly, the top ten make up approximately 9.6% of the sample. The sample's treatment or condition label, in plain terms: allogeneic hematopoietic cell transplantation with graft depleted of TCRalphabeta T cells and CD19 B cells. Transplant recipients were children who received TCRalphabeta/CD19-depleted allogeneic hematopoietic cell grafts.

These data come from a study of T-cell reconstitution after alpha-beta-depleted transplantation in children listed by TCRdb under 2016. With regard to the full study: Using TCR repertoire profiling, the study followed T-cell immune reconstitution in a quantitative way in children after TCRalphabeta/CD19-depleted allogeneic hematopoietic cell transplantation. The investigation overall reported the following: Hyperexpanded clone frequencies declined over subsequent months; after one year, T-cell counts and TCRbeta diversity were mostly attributed to newly produced T cells. Apparently early alphabetaT-cell count recovery about two months after transplant reportedly relied on only several hundred rapidly expanded clones derived from non-depleted graft cells. In some patients, high TCRbeta diversity at day 60 was attributed to recipient T cells and intrathymic progenitors that had survived conditioning.

The V end loses 3 bases and the J end loses 4 bases, and a stretch of 13 bases separates them. The CDR3 goes from the cysteine to the phenylalanine over 15 residues. The entry retains the CDR3 DNA only, 45 bases that are in frame from base 1. The receptor was derived from a female patient aged 2 to 10 who had a stem cell transplant for Fanconi anemia, so the T cells may come from the graft donor. Sequenced material: peripheral blood, taken 360 days after TCRalphabeta/CD19-depleted stem cell transplant. This chain is built from TRBV12-3 or TRBV12-4 and TRBJ1-5; TRBD1 could be the D gene, as 5 bases match. CDR3 sequence: CASSLYSGTNQPQHF. The DNA reads as follows: TGTGCCAGCAGTTTGTACTCAGGGACGAATCAGCCCCAGCATTTT.